The 6 T cell receptor beta chains below were found in one sample sequenced in a study of cytomegalovirus exposure and HLA in healthy donors. 60 Vbeta and 13 Jbeta primers were used in PCR. Here immunoSEQ multiplex PCR was the method, and the copy in TCRdb shows in-frame clones only, minus some. The table shows about 110,000 clones, with around 76% occurring only once. The sample consisted of PBMCs. The receptors originated from a man between 25 and 39 years old in good health and CMV-seropositive.

This chain joins TRBV11-2 and TRBJ2-1, with a weak D call TRBD1 (6 bases). Trimming left V 1 base short and J 7 bases short, with 11 bases between. The CDR3 is 14 amino acids. Germline V lookup: CDR1 SGHAT, CDR2 FQNNGV. This chain's CDR3 is CASSLVSGENEQFF. The CDR3 DNA is TGTGCCAGCAGCTTAGTTTCAGGGGAAAATGAGCAGTTCTTC.

The chain couples TRBV5-6 to TRBJ1-2; 7 nucleotides agree with TRBD1. The junction had 12 bases not matched to a gene; V was cut back by 2 bases and J by 11 bases. From germline, CDR1 is SGHDT and CDR2 YYEEEE. The CDR3 runs to 14 residues. CDR3 sequence (DNA): TGTGCCAGCAGCTTCGGACAGCCCTCGGACAGGTACACCTTC. Its protein is CASSFGQPSDRYTF.

DNA for the CDR3: TGTGCCAGCAGTTACTCCCCAGGGGGGCCCTACGAGCAGTACTTC. This sequence encodes CASSYSPGGPYEQYF. The chain uses TRBV6-5 and TRBJ2-7; a weak D match, TRBD1 (7 bases). Germline lookup yields CDR1 MNHEY and CDR2 SVGAGI. Trimming cost V 0 bases and J 2 bases, with 11 bases left between them. The CDR3 runs 15 residues.

This chain uses TRBV10-1 with TRBJ2-7, with no clear D. V was cut by 5 bases and J by 5 bases, with 10 bases left in between. The CDR3 is 12 amino acids. Germline CDR1 and CDR2: WNHNN and SYGVQD (reference sequence). The CDR3 protein is CASSPRVHEQYF. DNA of the CDR3: TGCGCCAGCAGTCCTCGAGTCCACGAGCAGTACTTC.

This sequence joins TRBV7-9 and TRBJ2-1; 9 bases fit TRBD2. Germline V gene sequence: CDR1 SEHNR, CDR2 FQNEAQ (reference sequence). With V trimmed by 6 bases and J by 7 bases, 10 bases remained unmatched. This CDR3 has 15 residues. The CDR3 loop reads CASSLRGGQWNEQFF. The CDR3 coding sequence is TGTGCCAGCAGTCTGCGGGGGGGCCAATGGAATGAGCAGTTCTTC.

Only a few counts were recorded for this clone. The CDR3 spells CASSWDSLNTEAFF. As DNA, the CDR3 is TGCGCCAGCAGCTGGGACAGCTTGAACACTGAAGCTTTCTTT. The rearrangement joins TRBV5-1 to TRBJ1-1; the match to TRBD1 covers 7 bases. This CDR3 is 14 amino acids long. From germline, CDR1 is SGHRS and CDR2 YFSETQ. V lost 3 bases, J lost 0 bases, and 2 bases stayed unmatched.